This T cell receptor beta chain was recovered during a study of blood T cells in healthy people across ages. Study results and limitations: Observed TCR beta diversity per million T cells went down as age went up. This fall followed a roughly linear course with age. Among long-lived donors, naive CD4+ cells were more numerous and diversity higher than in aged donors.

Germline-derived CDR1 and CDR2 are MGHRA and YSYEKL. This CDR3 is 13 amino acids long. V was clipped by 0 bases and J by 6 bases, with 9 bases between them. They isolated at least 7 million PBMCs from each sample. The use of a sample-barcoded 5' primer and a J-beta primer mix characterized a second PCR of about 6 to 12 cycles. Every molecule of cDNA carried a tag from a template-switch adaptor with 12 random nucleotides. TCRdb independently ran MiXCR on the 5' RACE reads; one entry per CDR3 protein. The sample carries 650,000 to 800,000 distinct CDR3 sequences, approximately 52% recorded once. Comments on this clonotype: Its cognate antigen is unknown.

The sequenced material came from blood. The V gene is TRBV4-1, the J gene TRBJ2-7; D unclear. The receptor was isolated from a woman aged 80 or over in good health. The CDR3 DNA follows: TGCGCCAGCAGCCAAGACCCCCCGCTCGAGCAGTACTTC. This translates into CASSQDPPLEQYF.